Each of the 21 T cell receptor beta chains below was sequenced from the same sample in a study of CD8+ T cells in alopecia areata. cDNA serving as the sequencing template came from extracted, reverse transcribed RNA. Generated by immunoSEQ multiplex PCR, the TCRdb table keeps only in-frame clones and is missing some. The sample contains over 250,000 clones, none occurring once; about 1.2% lies in the top ten. Cell sorting was performed on pooled cutaneous lymph node cells with CD4, CD8alpha, NKG2D, NKG2ACE and other markers. Sequences were obtained from CD4+ T cells sorted from a lymph node. These receptors were collected from a C3H/HeJ mouse with alopecia areata. For this strain, the MHC haplotype corresponds to H2-k.

There are a few counts of this clone. Just one base apart from a much larger clone, this may be a read error. The genes are named according to mouse. The read ends 4 residues early relative to the CDR3; the germline J gene fills the gap. This CDR3 is also generated by other DNA sequences in the sample. The V gene is TRBV19, the J gene TRBJ2-4; 7 nucleotides align to TRBD1. The CDR3 sequence is 12 residues long. Per germline, CDR1 FNHDT and CDR2 SITEND (reference sequence). The CDR3 spells CASSRDRNTLYF. The CDR3 bases that were read are TGTGCCAGCAGTCGGGACAGAAAC.

This clone was counted a few times. Mouse germline and gene names are used. The missing CDR3 end, 4 residues past where the read stops, is filled in from the germline J gene. The rearrangement uses TRBV13-1 and TRBJ2-1; 9 positions agree with TRBD2. The V gene end was trimmed by 4 bases and the J gene end by 6 bases; junction bases not matched to a gene: 5. Per germline, CDR1 NSHNY and CDR2 SYGAGN. The CDR3 has 14 amino acids. The CDR3 sequence: CASSQGLGRAEQFF. The CDR3 bases that were read are TGTGCCAGCAGTCAGGGACTGGGCCGTGCT.

This clone has only a few counts. Mouse names are used for the genes. The CDR3 end is not reached by the read, which stops 4 residues before it; the germline J gene fills it in. This same CDR3 is encoded by further DNA sequences in the sample. The genes are TRBV13-1 and TRBJ2-1; tentatively, D is TRBD1 (6 bases). The CDR3 runs to 16 residues. V lost 0 bases, J lost 0 bases, and 10 bases lay in between. Germline CDR1 NSHNY, CDR2 SYGAGN. The CDR3 is CASSDGGGGNYAEQFF. CDR3 DNA, as far as it was read: TGTGCCAGCAGTGATGGGGGAGGGGGTAACTATGCT.

This clone has only a few counts. Gene names denote mouse genes. The read falls 4 residues short of the CDR3 end, and the missing part is taken from the germline J gene. The rearrangement uses TRBV19 and TRBJ2-5; no definite D call. The V gene's germline CDR1 is FNHDT and CDR2 SITEND (reference sequence). Trimming removed 1 base at V and 3 bases at J, with 6 bases between. This CDR3 spans 13 amino acids. The sequenced part of the CDR3 DNA is TGTGCCAGCAGTATACTGGAACAAGAC. Its translation is CASSILEQD. The whole CDR3 sequence is CASSILEQDTQYF.

As regards this clone: Gene names and germline refer to mouse. Read sequence stops 4 residues before the CDR3 end, and the germline J gene provides the missing end. Other nucleotide sequences from this sample produce the same CDR3. The chain couples TRBV13-2 to TRBJ2-5; TRBD2 might be the D (7 bases). With 0 bases removed from V and 2 bases from J, the gap between germline ends came to 10 bases. CDR3 length equals 15 residues. The germline CDR1 and CDR2 sequences are NNHNN and SYGAGS (reference sequence). CDR3 residues: CASGDARGGQDTQYF. The CDR3 DNA, read in part, is TGTGCCAGCGGTGATGCAAGGGGGGGCCAAGAC.

A remark on this clone: Gene names follow the mouse nomenclature. Other nucleotide sequences from this sample produce the same CDR3. CDR3 DNA, as far as it was read: TGTGCCAGCAGTGAAACAGGGGGGAGTGCAGAA. Protein sequence: CASSETGGSAE. The whole CDR3 sequence reads CASSETGGSAETLYF. This chain connects TRBV13-1 to TRBJ2-3; 8 positions match TRBD1. The DNA ends 4 residues before the CDR3 does, and the rest of the CDR3 is filled in from the germline J gene. CDR1 and CDR2 (germline): NSHNY, SYGAGN. V was pared by 2 bases and J by 0 bases, with 2 bases of the junction left unmatched. The CDR3 runs 15 residues.

This clone was observed a handful of times. Any gene name here is a mouse gene name. The read stops 4 residues short of the end of the CDR3; the missing end is completed from the germline J gene. This chain connects TRBV1 to TRBJ2-7, with 8 bases fitting TRBD2. Germline V lookup: CDR1 NSQYPW, CDR2 LRSPGD (reference sequence). The CDR3 length is 15 residues. This chain's CDR3 is CTCSAERDWSYEQYF. The DNA read from the CDR3 is TGCACCTGCAGTGCAGAACGGGACTGGTCTTAT.

This clone was found a few times. Mouse germline and gene names are used. The read ends 4 residues before the CDR3 terminus; that terminus is restored from the germline J gene. Other DNA sequences from this sample encode an identical CDR3 as well. The rearrangement uses TRBV31 and TRBJ2-2, with 8 bases fitting TRBD2. The CDR3 length is 15 residues. V dropped 0 bases and J dropped 1; count of bases not matched to a gene: 1. Germline CDR1 and CDR2: GKSSPN and SITVG. This CDR3 is CAWSLTGGNTGQLYF. CDR3 DNA (partial): TGTGCCTGGAGTCTCACTGGGGGAAACACCGGG.

This clone has only a few counts. Mouse germline and gene names are used. The CDR3 extends 4 residues past the end of the read, so its final part is completed from the germline J gene. J is TRBJ2-2 and V is TRBV19; the D gene is possibly TRBD1 (6 bases). With 4 bases removed from V and 4 bases from J, the gap between germline ends came to 14 bases. The CDR3 loop spans 15 amino acids. Germline V lookup: CDR1 FNHDT, CDR2 SITEND (reference sequence). The CDR3 here is CASSPQGVGTGQLYF. CDR3 bases read: TGTGCCAGCAGTCCACAGGGCGTGGGCACCGGG.

This clone was picked up a small number of times. Mouse gene names apply. Sequencing ends 4 residues short of the CDR3 end; the germline J gene provides the rest. Other DNA sequences in this specimen translate into the identical CDR3. The genes are TRBV5 and TRBJ2-3, with 8 bases lining up with TRBD1. V gave up 5 bases and J gave up 3 bases; unmatched junction bases: 1. The length of the CDR3 is 13 residues. Looked up from germline, CDR1 is LGHNA and CDR2 is YNLKQL (reference sequence). The sequenced part of the CDR3 DNA is TGTGCCAGCAGCAGACAGGGGGCAGAA. Its translation: CASSRQGAE. The CDR3, in full, reads CASSRQGAETLYF.

For this clone: Each gene name is a mouse one. The read ends 4 residues before the CDR3 terminus; that terminus is restored from the germline J gene. Other DNA sequences in the same sample also yield this CDR3. The genes are TRBV5 and TRBJ2-1; 8 bases are shared with TRBD2. This CDR3 contains 15 residues. Germline V gene lookup returns CDR1 LGHNA and CDR2 YNLKQL (reference sequence). Trimming at V came to 2 bases and at J to 1 base, leaving 1 base not matched to a gene. CDR3 protein: CASSQRLGNYAEQFF. Partial CDR3 DNA: TGTGCCAGCAGCCAAAGACTGGGGAACTATGCT.

This clone appeared a few times. Mouse names are used for the genes. The read ends 4 residues shy of where the CDR3 ends; the end is completed using the germline J gene. The chain uses TRBV19 and TRBJ1-1; D remains ambiguous. CDR3 size: 13 residues. V was pared by 2 bases and J by 0 bases, with 5 bases between. Germline V gene sequence: CDR1 FNHDT, CDR2 SITEND (reference sequence). The sequenced CDR3 bases are TGTGCCAGCAGTATCCAGACAAACACA. Translation: CASSIQTNT. The entire CDR3 reads CASSIQTNTEVFF.

As concerns this clone: Gene and germline names: mouse. The read terminates 4 residues ahead of where the CDR3 ends, so the germline J gene completes it. Different DNA sequences within this sample yield the same CDR3. V is TRBV5 and J is TRBJ2-4, with 10 nucleotides matching TRBD2. The CDR3 contains 14 residues. CDR1 is LGHNA and CDR2 is YNLKQL in the germline V gene (reference sequence). CDR3 residues: CASSQTGGENTLYF. The sequenced CDR3 bases are TGTGCCAGCAGCCAAACTGGGGGGGAAAAC.

This clone was detected a few times. Gene names are the mouse ones. CDR3 protein: CASSIAGNYEQYF. CDR3 DNA, as far as it was read: TGTGCCAGCAGTATAGCAGGCAACTAT. This chain joins TRBV19 and TRBJ2-7; D is ambiguous. The CDR3 goes on 4 residues after the read ends, and that part is filled in from the germline J gene. The V end was cut by 0 bases, the J end by 3 bases, with 7 bases between. The CDR3 is 13 residues long. CDR1 is FNHDT, CDR2 SITEND, per germline (reference sequence).

In the case of this clone: Any gene name here is a mouse gene name. The CDR3 goes on 4 residues after the read ends, and that part is filled in from the germline J gene. The chain joins TRBV19 to TRBJ2-4; maybe TRBD2 (6 bases). CDR1 is FNHDT and CDR2 is SITEND in the germline V gene (reference sequence). The CDR3 sequence is 14 residues long. The CDR3 DNA, read in part, is TGTGCCAGCAGTATTTCGTGGGGGAAAAAC. Its protein product is CASSISWGKN. The whole CDR3 reads CASSISWGKNTLYF.

To note about this clone: The germline and genes are mouse ones. The DNA ends 4 residues before the CDR3 does, and the rest of the CDR3 is filled in from the germline J gene. The chain couples TRBV1 to TRBJ2-1; TRBD2 matches at 9 bases. With 1 base clipped from V and 4 bases from J, the junction kept 2 bases outside the gene matches. The CDR3 is 15 residues long. CDR1 is NSQYPW and CDR2 is LRSPGD in the germline V gene (reference sequence). The CDR3 is CTCSAATGGYAEQFF. The DNA read from the CDR3 is TGCACCTGCAGTGCAGCCACTGGGGGGTATGCT.

This clone was recorded a few times. All gene names here are mouse names. With the read ending 4 residues before the CDR3 end, the germline J gene is used to fill in that end. The genes are TRBV13-2 and TRBJ2-7, with 8 bases identical to TRBD2. Germline CDR1 reads NNHNN; CDR2 reads SYGAGS (reference sequence). The CDR3 covers 15 residues. With V trimmed by 1 base and J by 2 bases, 5 bases remained unmatched. CDR3 amino acids: CASGDSGGSPYEQYF. CDR3 DNA (partial): TGTGCCAGCGGTGATTCTGGGGGGTCCCCCTAT.

A word on this clone: Mouse gene names apply. Read sequence stops 4 residues before the CDR3 end, and the germline J gene provides the missing end. Other DNA sequences within the sample encode an identical CDR3. The chain has TRBV13-1 and TRBJ2-5, with D tentatively TRBD2 (6 bases). This CDR3 is 15 amino acids long. CDR1 is NSHNY and CDR2 is SYGAGN in the germline V gene. V gave up 0 bases and J gave up 2 bases, with 10 bases separating them. The CDR3 protein is CASSDAAGVQDTQYF. Partial CDR3 DNA: TGTGCCAGCAGTGATGCAGCTGGGGTCCAAGAC.

This clone has just a few counts. Genes and germline are mouse. The read finishes 4 residues shy of the CDR3 end, and the germline J gene is used to complete it. V gene TRBV5 combines with J gene TRBJ2-3; no clear D gene. From germline, CDR1 is LGHNA and CDR2 YNLKQL (reference sequence). This CDR3 comprises 15 residues. V gave up 4 bases and J gave up 0 bases, with 11 bases separating them. The CDR3 loop is CASSPNTPSAETLYF. The sequenced CDR3 bases are TGTGCCAGCAGCCCCAACACCCCTAGTGCAGAA.

This clone was recorded a few times. The genes are named according to mouse. With the read ending 4 residues before the CDR3 end, the germline J gene is used to fill in that end. J is TRBJ1-2 and V is TRBV13-1, with 9 bases aligning to TRBD1. V dropped 5 bases and J dropped 0; count of bases not matched to a gene: 8. Germline lookup yields CDR1 NSHNY and CDR2 SYGAGN. The CDR3 runs to 16 residues. The CDR3 bases that were read are TGTGCCAGCAGCCCTGACAGGGGGGCTGCAAACTCC. This gives the protein CASSPDRGAANS. The full CDR3 sequence reads CASSPDRGAANSDYTF.

Notes on this clone: Gene labels here are mouse ones. The observed sequence ends 4 residues before the CDR3 terminus, with the missing tail filled in from the germline J gene. The chain uses TRBV14 and TRBJ2-5, with TRBD2 identical over 11 bases. From germline, CDR1 is SGHDT and CDR2 FRDEAV. CDR3 length: 16 residues. The covered CDR3 bases are TGTGCCAGCAGTTTTGGACTGGGGGGCTTGGGAGAC. Translation gives CASSFGLGGLGD. The whole CDR3 reads CASSFGLGGLGDTQYF.